The 17 T cell receptor beta chains in this list originate from one sample, sequenced in a study of tumor-infiltrating lymphocytes in localized non-small cell lung cancer. Some clones are missing from TCRdb's copy, which holds only in-frame ones; the method was immunoSEQ multiplex PCR. The profile shows 12,000 or so clones, roughly 70% of them singletons. The sequenced material came from uninvolved lung tissue not adjacent to the tumor. The source of these receptors is a human donor with non-small cell lung cancer.

This clone was detected only a few times. V and J are TRBV27 and TRBJ1-5; D not certain. V dropped 2 bases and J dropped 4 bases, with 6 bases sitting between them. This CDR3 spans 13 amino acids. CDR1 is MNHEY and CDR2 is SMNVEV in the germline V gene (reference sequence). CDR3 residues: CASSLVRNQPQHF. The CDR3 coding sequence is TGTGCCAGCAGTTTAGTTCGGAATCAGCCCCAGCATTTT.

V is TRBV5-1 and J is TRBJ1-2; 7 nucleotides match TRBD1. The CDR3 is made up of 13 amino acids. After removal of 4 bases from V and 8 bases from J, the junction contained 8 bases not matched to a gene. The germline V gene encodes CDR1 SGHRS and CDR2 YFSETQ. CDR3 in amino acids: CASSPEGTVGYTF. The DNA for the CDR3 is TGCGCCAGCAGCCCGGAAGGGACAGTCGGCTACACCTTC.

This clone appeared a single time. The chain joins TRBV9 to TRBJ1-3; 9 bases map to TRBD1. Germline lookup yields CDR1 SGDLS and CDR2 YYNGEE. The CDR3 has 16 residues. The V gene end was trimmed by 0 bases and the J gene end by 0 bases; junction bases not matched to a gene: 1. The CDR3 here is CASSVATGGSGNTIYF. The CDR3 coding sequence is TGTGCCAGCAGCGTAGCGACAGGGGGCTCTGGAAACACCATATATTTT.

This clone came up a few times. This sample also contains other DNA sequences that code for the same CDR3. V usage is TRBV20-1 and J usage is TRBJ1-2, with D possibly being TRBD1 (5 bases). V was cut by 3 bases and J by 6 bases, with 8 bases left in between. The CDR3 runs 11 residues. Germline V CDR1 and CDR2: DFQATT, SNEGSKA (reference sequence). The CDR3 here is CSASREDGYTF. The CDR3 coding sequence is TGCAGTGCTAGCAGGGAGGATGGCTACACCTTC.

This clone was counted only a few times. The chain joins TRBV7-9 to TRBJ1-1; 7 nucleotides match TRBD1. The J segment lost 11 bases and the V segment lost 1 base, leaving 10 bases of the junction unmatched. The CDR3 is 14 amino acids. Germline-derived CDR1 and CDR2 are SEHNR and FQNEAQ (reference sequence). CDR3 bases: TGTGCCAGCAGCTTAGATAGACAGGGACTACGGGCTTTCTTT. Its translation is CASSLDRQGLRAFF. The full variable domain, rest sourced from reference TRBV7-9 and TRBJ1-1, is DTGVSQNPRHKITKRGQNVTFRCDPISEHNRLYWYRQTLGQGPEFLTYFQNEAQLEKSRLLSDRFSAERPKGSFSTLEIQRTEQGDSAMYLCASSLDRQGLRAFFGQGTRLTVV.

The chain carries TRBV11-2 and TRBJ2-1; TRBD2 matches 7 bases. CDR3 length: 12 residues. Germline CDR1 is SGHAT and CDR2 is FQNNGV. The ends lost 4 bases at V and 14 bases at J; junction bases unmatched: 8. The chain's CDR3 is CASSSGLEYKFF. The CDR3, as DNA: TGTGCCAGCAGCTCCGGACTAGAATATAAGTTCTTC.

J is TRBJ2-3 and V is TRBV28, with D possibly TRBD2 on 6 matching bases. Trimming removed 2 bases from V and 2 bases from J, with 11 bases in between. Looked up from germline, CDR1 is MDHEN and CDR2 is SYDVKM. This CDR3 comprises 15 residues. The CDR3 nucleotides read TGTGCCAGCAGTTTACGGGCGGGGATCACAGATACGCAGTATTTT. It encodes CASSLRAGITDTQYF.

The V call is TRBV19, the J call TRBJ2-1, with D possibly TRBD2 on 5 matching bases. The CDR3 runs 17 residues. Germline V CDR1 and CDR2: LNHDA, SQIVND (reference sequence). Between the trimmed V and J ends, which lost 3 bases and 1 base, there was a span of 16 bases. CDR3 DNA: TGTGCCAGTAGTATTTCCAGCGGACGACCGTCCTACAATGAGCAGTTCTTC. As protein: CASSISSGRPSYNEQFF.

The V and J genes are TRBV4-2 and TRBJ2-3; a possible D gene is TRBD2 (7 bases). The CDR3 is made up of 19 amino acids. The germline V gene encodes CDR1 LGHNA and CDR2 YNFKEQ. Trimming shortened V by 0 bases and J by 7 bases, and 26 bases separated the two germline ends. The CDR3 DNA sequence: TGTGCCAGCAGCCAAGATACCAGCGGGGACACCACCCTGAAGTATACGCAGTATTTT. It translates to CASSQDTSGDTTLKYTQYF.

This clone was picked up a small number of times. The chain is built from TRBV28 and TRBJ2-2; perhaps D is TRBD1 or TRBD2 (7 bases each). Deletions cut 5 bases from V and 1 base from J, with 26 bases between. CDR1 MDHEN and CDR2 SYDVKM come from the germline V gene. CDR3 length: 20 residues. CDR3: CASSPRYSRSGGENTGELFF. The CDR3 DNA reads as TGTGCCAGCAGTCCCCGGTATAGCAGGTCAGGGGGGGAGAACACCGGGGAGCTGTTTTTT.

This clone is judged medium-sized. The chain employs TRBV5-1 and TRBJ1-2; 8 nucleotides agree with TRBD1. This CDR3 is 13 amino acids long. The germline CDR1 and CDR2 sequences are SGHRS and YFSETQ. With 0 bases clipped from V and 8 bases from J, the junction kept 3 bases outside the gene matches. DNA of the CDR3: TGCGCCAGCAGCTTGGCGACAGGGGAAGGCTACACCTTC. Translated, it gives CASSLATGEGYTF.

CDR3 bases: TGTGCCAGTTCGGGGTTCTCTGGAAACACCATATATTTT. Its protein is CASSGFSGNTIYF. This sequence joins TRBV19 and TRBJ1-3; no clear D gene. Looked up from germline, CDR1 is LNHDA and CDR2 is SQIVND (reference sequence). The CDR3 loop spans 13 amino acids. V lost 8 bases and J 0 bases, leaving 8 bases between the germline ends.

This chain links TRBV28 with TRBJ2-4; D tentatively fits TRBD1 or TRBD2 (6 bases each). CDR1 is MDHEN and CDR2 is SYDVKM in the germline V gene. Trimming removed 2 bases from V and 9 bases from J, with 23 bases in between. The CDR3 covers 17 residues. Here the CDR3 reads CASSLGQPGARETIQYF. CDR3 DNA: TGTGCCAGCAGTTTAGGCCAGCCAGGGGCGCGGGAAACCATTCAGTACTTC.

This clone appeared a few times. The chain uses TRBV18 and TRBJ1-2; D is ambiguous. Germline V CDR1 and CDR2: KGHSH, LQKENI. CDR3 length: 13 amino acids. The germline V and J ends were trimmed by 3 bases and 2 bases, with 7 bases remaining between them. CDR3 amino acids: CASSPRENYGYTF. For the CDR3, the DNA is TGTGCCAGCTCACCGAGGGAGAACTATGGCTACACCTTC.

This clone was seen only once. The chain is built from TRBV9 and TRBJ2-3; no clear D gene. The CDR3 length is 14 residues. From germline, CDR1 is SGDLS and CDR2 YYNGEE. V was pared by 0 bases and J by 2 bases, with 7 bases between. The CDR3 bases are TGTGCCAGCAGCGTAGCGGCCAACACAGATACGCAGTATTTT. Translating it yields CASSVAANTDTQYF.

This chain joins TRBV7-8 and TRBJ2-1; no definite D call. CDR3 length: 13 residues. The germline V gene has CDR1 SGHVS and CDR2 FQNEAQ. V gave up 8 bases and J gave up 6 bases, with 14 bases separating them. CDR3: CASAARPPNEQFF. The CDR3 nucleotides are TGTGCCAGCGCAGCAAGGCCTCCCAATGAGCAGTTCTTC.

The gene calls are TRBV6-1 and TRBJ1-1; D gene ambiguous. V lost 1 base to trimming and J lost 5 bases, with 8 bases between them. The CDR3 extends over 13 amino acids. The germline CDR1 and CDR2 sequences are MNHNS and SASEGT. The CDR3 here is CASSEDGWTEAFF. CDR3 bases: TGTGCCAGCAGTGAAGACGGCTGGACTGAAGCTTTCTTT.